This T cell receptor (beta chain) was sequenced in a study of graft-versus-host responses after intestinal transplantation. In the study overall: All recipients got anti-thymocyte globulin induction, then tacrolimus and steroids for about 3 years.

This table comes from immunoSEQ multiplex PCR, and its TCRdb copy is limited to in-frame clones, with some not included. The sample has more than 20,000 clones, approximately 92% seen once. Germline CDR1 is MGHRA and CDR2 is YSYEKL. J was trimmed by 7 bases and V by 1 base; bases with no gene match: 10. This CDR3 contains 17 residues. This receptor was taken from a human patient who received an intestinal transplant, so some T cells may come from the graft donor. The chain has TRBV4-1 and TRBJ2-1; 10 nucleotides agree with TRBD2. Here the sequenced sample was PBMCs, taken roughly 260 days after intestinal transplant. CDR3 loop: CASSQAPLAGVGNEQFF. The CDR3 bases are TGCGCCAGCAGCCAAGCGCCTCTAGCGGGAGTGGGGAATGAGCAGTTCTTC.